The 29 T cell receptor beta chains in this list originate from one sample, sequenced in a study of T-cell reconstitution after alpha-beta-depleted transplantation in children. Unique molecular identifiers were incorporated during preparation of the TCRbeta library. TCRdb re-derived calls from the PCR reads in MiXCR, one entry per CDR3 protein. The sample lists 490,000 or so distinct CDR3 sequences; 9.5% to 15% were seen once. This specimen consisted of PBMCs from the stem cell graft donor, obtained from the stem cell graft. The source is a human donor who donated a stem cell graft to a child with combined immunodeficiency.

This clonotype has a count of ten or more. The chain recombines TRBV6-5 with TRBJ2-2; D possibly corresponds to TRBD1 (6 bases). Germline CDR1 is MNHEY and CDR2 is SVGAGI. V shed 2 bases and J shed 0 bases, with 16 bases lying between them. This CDR3 has 18 residues. The CDR3 bases are TGTGCCAGCAGTTACCTACAGGGTATTCCCTCGAACACCGGGGAGCTGTTTTTT. Protein product: CASSYLQGIPSNTGELFF.

This clonotype occurred a few times. This chain joins TRBV4-1 and TRBJ2-4, with 8 bases fitting TRBD1. Germline CDR1 and CDR2: MGHRA and YSYEKL. The CDR3 runs to 13 residues. J gave up 9 bases and V 3 bases, and 4 bases lay outside the gene matches. The CDR3 DNA reads as TGCGCCAGCAGCCAGACAGGGGTGGGCATTCAGTACTTC. This translates into CASSQTGVGIQYF.

This clonotype was found many times. The rearrangement uses TRBV29-1 and TRBJ2-1; 13 positions match TRBD2. Germline CDR1 SQVTM, CDR2 ANQGSEA. This CDR3 is 13 amino acids long. V lost 7 bases to trimming and J lost 9 bases; unmatched junction nucleotides: 6. As DNA, the CDR3 is TGCAGCGAGAGGACTAGCGGGGGCGGTGAGCAGTTCTTC. This codes for CSERTSGGGEQFF.

The J gene is TRBJ1-2, the V gene TRBV12-3 or TRBV12-4; the D is unclear. The CDR3 has 13 residues. Trimming pared 6 bases from V and 0 bases from J, leaving 8 bases between. CDR3 DNA: TGTGCCAGCAGCCACCAACCTAACTATGGCTACACCTTC. Protein product: CASSHQPNYGYTF.

This sequence joins TRBV5-4 and TRBJ2-7; 7 bases fit TRBD1. This CDR3 region has 12 residues. The J segment lost 8 bases and the V segment lost 8 bases, leaving 10 bases of the junction unmatched. Germline V lookup: CDR1 SGHNT, CDR2 YYREEE (reference sequence). The chain's CDR3 is CARLNRGMQQYF. In nucleotides, the CDR3 is TGTGCCAGACTGAACAGGGGAATGCAGCAGTACTTC.

This clonotype showed up many times. This sequence joins TRBV6-5 and TRBJ2-7; tentatively, D is TRBD2 (6 bases). The CDR3 length is 12 residues. V was shortened by 7 bases and J by 3 bases, with 10 bases between the two germline ends. From germline, CDR1 is MNHEY and CDR2 SVGAGI. The CDR3 DNA follows: TGTGCCAGCACCAACGGGGGCTACGAGCAGTACTTC. It is translated as CASTNGGYEQYF.

V is TRBV29-1 and J is TRBJ2-2; 8 positions match TRBD2. This CDR3 contains 14 residues. The J segment lost 5 bases and the V segment lost 4 bases, leaving 6 bases of the junction unmatched. Germline loops: CDR1 SQVTM, CDR2 ANQGSEA. In DNA, the CDR3 is TGCAGCGTTGGGGAATTAGCGGGAACCGGGGAGCTGTTTTTT. This encodes CSVGELAGTGELFF.

This clonotype came up many times. The chain employs TRBV27 and TRBJ2-7; D gene unclear. CDR3 length: 14 amino acids. Trimming took 0 bases from V and 4 from J, leaving 10 bases between them. The V gene's germline CDR1 is MNHEY and CDR2 SMNVEV (reference sequence). Here the CDR3 reads CASSLSGPIYEQYF. In DNA form, the CDR3 reads TGTGCCAGCAGTTTATCGGGTCCTATATACGAGCAGTACTTC.

This clonotype was counted at least ten times. V is TRBV10-2 and J is TRBJ2-2, with D perhaps matching TRBD1 or TRBD2 (5 bases each). CDR1 and CDR2 (germline): WSHSY, SAAADI. The V end was cut by 6 bases, the J end by 1 base, with 9 bases between. CDR3 size: 14 residues. The chain's CDR3 is CASRWGLNTGELFF. The CDR3 nucleotides are TGCGCCAGCAGATGGGGGTTGAACACCGGGGAGCTGTTTTTT.

The V and J genes are TRBV5-1 and TRBJ2-5; unclear D gene. The CDR3 loop spans 15 amino acids. Germline V gene lookup returns CDR1 SGHRS and CDR2 YFSETQ. V lost 0 bases and J 2 bases, leaving 11 bases between the germline ends. CDR3 sequence (DNA): TGCGCCAGCAGCTTGGGCCGGGCCGTTCAAGAGACCCAGTACTTC. Its translation is CASSLGRAVQETQYF.

In regard to this clonotype: The conserved phenylalanine or tryptophan is not found at the CDR3 terminus, so this likely reflects a read error. The chain couples TRBV7-2 to TRBJ2-4; D gene unclear. CDR1 is SGHTA and CDR2 is FQGNSA in the germline V gene. This CDR3 is 15 amino acids long. V lost 5 bases, J lost 11 bases, and 22 bases lay in between. CDR3: CASSPERPSIGLQYS. CDR3 bases: TGTGCCAGCAGCCCCGAGCGACCATCTATTGGGCTTCAGTACTCC.

This clonotype was recorded a few times. In nucleotides, the CDR3 is TGTGCCAGCAGCTTGGGGGAGGGATCAAGACAGCCCCAGCATTTT. Protein sequence: CASSLGEGSRQPQHF. This sequence joins TRBV5-6 and TRBJ1-5; D gene ambiguous. Germline values: CDR1 SGHDT, CDR2 YYEEEE. V was shortened by 0 bases and J by 7 bases, with 14 bases between the two germline ends. The length of the CDR3 is 15 residues.

This clonotype occurred many times. V gene TRBV5-1 combines with J gene TRBJ2-2; a weak D match, TRBD2 (7 bases). This CDR3 contains 16 residues. CDR1 is SGHRS, CDR2 YFSETQ, per germline. V was cut by 5 bases and J by 0 bases, with 14 bases left in between. CDR3 coding DNA: TGCGCCAGCAGAGTGGAGGGGGGGACGAACACCGGGGAGCTGTTTTTT. Its protein product is CASRVEGGTNTGELFF.

The genes are TRBV7-9 and TRBJ1-1; D remains unclear. Germline CDR1 SEHNR, CDR2 FQNEAQ (reference sequence). The V end was cut by 6 bases, the J end by 1 base, with 9 bases between. The CDR3 runs to 13 residues. This CDR3 is CASREAPNTEAFF. Here the CDR3 DNA reads TGTGCCAGCAGAGAAGCACCGAACACTGAAGCTTTCTTT. Together with reference TRBV7-9 and TRBJ1-1, the CDR3 gives the full variable domain: DTGVSQNPRHKITKRGQNVTFRCDPISEHNRLYWYRQTLGQGPEFLTYFQNEAQLEKSRLLSDRFSAERPKGSFSTLEIQRTEQGDSAMYLCASREAPNTEAFFGQGTRLTVV.

The V gene is TRBV6-2 or TRBV6-3, the J gene TRBJ2-2; 11 bases line up with TRBD2. V was clipped by 4 bases and J by 7 bases; unmatched bases: 8. This CDR3 is built from 16 residues. CDR1 is MNHEY, CDR2 SVGEGT, per germline. As DNA, the CDR3 is TGTGCCAGCAGTTTAGGGACTAGCGGCTCCGGCGGGGAGCTGTTTTTT. This gives the protein CASSLGTSGSGGELFF.

In its sample, this clonotype was seen a few times. The CDR3 sequence: CASSPLTGGATGELFF. The CDR3 nucleotides are TGCGCCAGCAGCCCGCTAACAGGGGGCGCAACCGGGGAGCTGTTTTTT. This chain links TRBV5-1 with TRBJ2-2; TRBD1 matches at 9 bases. The CDR3 runs to 16 residues. Germline V CDR1 and CDR2: SGHRS, YFSETQ. After removal of 4 bases from V and 5 bases from J, the junction contained 9 bases not matched to a gene.

This clonotype was counted between two and nine times. The chain has TRBV6-2 or TRBV6-3 and TRBJ2-3, with a weak D call TRBD2 (5 bases). Germline CDR1 MNHEY, CDR2 SVGEGT. This CDR3 comprises 18 residues. The ends were cut back, 0 bases at V and 5 bases at J, with 21 bases in the middle. The CDR3 here is CASSYSTSFGVSGDTQYF. CDR3 DNA sequence: TGTGCCAGCAGTTACTCGACGTCGTTCGGGGTATCAGGAGATACGCAGTATTTT.

The count of this clonotype is one. Given the absence of the conserved phenylalanine or tryptophan at the CDR3 end, a read error is likely. V usage is TRBV11-2 and J usage is TRBJ2-7, with TRBD2 matching 7 bases. The CDR3 spans 18 residues. Germline trimming cut 4 bases from V and 6 bases from J; bases unmatched to any gene: 21. The V gene's germline CDR1 is SGHAT and CDR2 FQNNGV. Here the CDR3 reads CASSSLGVRAGFLSEQYS. CDR3 DNA: TGTGCCAGCAGCTCGTTGGGCGTGCGAGCGGGGTTCTTGAGCGAGCAGTACTCC.

This clonotype was counted at least ten times. The chain employs TRBV10-3 and TRBJ2-3, with 9 bases fitting TRBD1. Germline CDR1 is ENHRY and CDR2 is SYGVKD. V trimming: 4 bases; J trimming: 2 bases; junction bases outside the gene matches: 4. The CDR3 contains 15 residues. The CDR3 DNA follows: TGTGCCATCAGTGGGTGGACAGGGGTCACAGATACGCAGTATTTT. Its protein product is CAISGWTGVTDTQYF.

This clonotype was recorded at least ten times. V and J are TRBV5-1 and TRBJ2-1; the D gene is possibly TRBD2 (6 bases). Germline loops: CDR1 SGHRS, CDR2 YFSETQ. V lost 5 bases and J 0 bases, leaving 15 bases between the germline ends. The CDR3 is 16 amino acids. CDR3 nucleotide sequence: TGCGCCAGCAGGCCGATTCGGGGGAGCTCCTACAATGAGCAGTTCTTC. Translated: CASRPIRGSSYNEQFF.

This clonotype was detected ten times or more. The V gene is TRBV5-1, the J gene TRBJ1-1; no clear D gene. CDR3 length: 14 amino acids. The germline CDR1 and CDR2 sequences are SGHRS and YFSETQ. Trimming pared 0 bases from V and 5 bases from J, leaving 11 bases between. CDR3 amino acids: CASSLDRYLTEAFF. DNA of the CDR3: TGCGCCAGCAGCTTGGACCGCTACCTGACTGAAGCTTTCTTT.

This chain links TRBV5-1 with TRBJ1-4; no reliable D call. Per the germline V gene, CDR1 is SGHRS and CDR2 is YFSETQ. The ends were cut back, 0 bases at V and 7 bases at J, with 7 bases in the middle. The CDR3 covers 13 residues. The CDR3 DNA follows: TGCGCCAGCAGCTTGGCCCCAGTTGAAAAACTGTTTTTT. It codes for CASSLAPVEKLFF.

This rearrangement joins TRBV4-1 to TRBJ1-6; no definite D call. The CDR3 has 14 amino acids. Germline V gene data show CDR1 as MGHRA and CDR2 as YSYEKL. Trimming removed 0 bases from V and 7 bases from J, with 7 bases in between. The CDR3 spells CASSQEAVNSPLHF. In DNA form, the CDR3 reads TGCGCCAGCAGCCAAGAGGCGGTGAATTCACCCCTCCACTTT.

V usage is TRBV6-2 or TRBV6-3 and J usage is TRBJ2-7; a possible D gene is TRBD1 (8 bases). Germline CDR1 and CDR2: MNHEY and SVGEGT. The CDR3 spans 16 residues. Trimming took 2 bases from V and 2 from J, leaving 16 bases between them. The CDR3 loop reads CASSYPDRDYTYEQYF. The CDR3, as DNA: TGTGCCAGCAGTTACCCGGACAGGGACTACACCTACGAGCAGTACTTC.

This clonotype was detected a few times. The J gene is TRBJ1-5, the V gene TRBV5-6, with D unclear. Germline assignment: CDR1 SGHDT and CDR2 YYEEEE. The V end lost 0 bases, the J end lost 0 bases, and 7 bases lay between the germline ends. The CDR3 has 15 residues. Here the CDR3 DNA reads TGTGCCAGCAGCTTGGTGGGGTCTAGCAATCAGCCCCAGCATTTT. This encodes CASSLVGSSNQPQHF.

This clonotype has more than one count but fewer than ten. This chain joins TRBV3-1 and TRBJ2-1, with 8 bases matching TRBD2. The CDR3 runs to 14 residues. The V gene end was trimmed by 4 bases and the J gene end by 9 bases; junction bases not matched to a gene: 8. Per the germline V gene, CDR1 is LGHDT and CDR2 is YNNKEL (reference sequence). The CDR3 coding sequence is TGTGCCAGCAGCCTAGGGGTAGCGGGACTTGAGCAGTTCTTC. Encoded protein: CASSLGVAGLEQFF.

This clonotype appeared many times. The rearrangement uses TRBV20-1 and TRBJ2-7; D possibly uses TRBD1 or TRBD2 (6 bases each). The V end was cut by 6 bases, the J end by 2 bases, with 17 bases between. There are 14 residues in the CDR3. The germline CDR1 and CDR2 sequences are DFQATT and SNEGSKA (reference sequence). The CDR3 protein is CSAPKQGGAYEQYF. The CDR3, as DNA: TGCAGTGCCCCAAAACAGGGCGGGGCCTACGAGCAGTACTTC.

This chain links TRBV4-3 with TRBJ1-4; no firm D call. Trimming pared 4 bases from V and 3 bases from J, leaving 9 bases between. Germline V gene lookup returns CDR1 LGHNA and CDR2 YSLEER. This CDR3 has 14 residues. The CDR3 sequence: CASSLDGPNEKLFF. The DNA of the CDR3 is TGCGCCAGCAGCCTAGACGGACCTAATGAAAAACTGTTTTTT.

J is TRBJ2-5 and V is TRBV7-2; D is unresolved. The CDR3 is 15 residues long. V was cut by 5 bases and J by 4 bases, with 17 bases left in between. CDR1 and CDR2 from the germline V gene are SGHTA and FQGNSA. This chain's CDR3 is CASSTGGRFGETQYF. The DNA for the CDR3 is TGTGCCAGCAGCACCGGCGGCAGGTTCGGAGAGACCCAGTACTTC.